This T cell receptor (beta chain) was recovered during a study of T-cell reconstitution after alpha-beta-depleted transplantation in children. Whole-study results and caveats: It was reported that alpha-beta T cells came from several hundred expanded graft clones (about two months after transplant).

Germline V gene lookup returns CDR1 SGHRS and CDR2 YFSETQ. Unmatched junction bases numbered 6, after V lost 3 bases and J lost 2 bases. This CDR3 is 15 amino acids long. In its sample, this clonotype was seen a few times. The antigen is not known. Preparation of the TCRbeta library used unique molecular identifiers. MiXCR, applied by TCRdb to the PCR reads, yields one record per CDR3 protein. The sample has some 200,000 distinct CDR3 sequences; around 8.4% are singletons. The sequence was obtained from a male patient aged 2-15 years who had a stem cell transplant for acute myeloid leukemia, so the T cells may come from the graft donor. The V and J genes are TRBV5-1 and TRBJ2-3, with 7 bases aligning to TRBD2. This specimen was PBMCs, mostly from graft donor cells, taken 360 days after TCRalphabeta/CD19-depleted stem cell transplant. The CDR3 loop is CASSYLGLYTDTQYF. The CDR3 nucleotides read TGCGCCAGCAGCTACCTGGGACTATACACAGATACGCAGTATTTT.